This T cell receptor beta chain was profiled in a study of response to subunit inactivated influenza vaccine. Trimming shortened V by 2 bases and J by 7 bases, and 17 bases separated the two germline ends. The CDR3 runs 15 residues. CDR1 and CDR2 (germline): SGHVS, FQNEAQ. One entry per CDR3 protein results from TCRdb running MiXCR on the RT-PCR reads. The table has 500,000 to 600,000 distinct CDR3 sequences, roughly 12% seen once. The same data also went into a second study, on T cells expressing NK-cell markers. As reported in that work: It was by 5'RACE template switching with UMIs that TCR beta cDNA was made. Eight donors were sequenced, seven testing HCMV-seropositive and one testing seronegative. For several donors, these clonotypes were likewise the leading ones in the CD3+CD56-NKG2C+ fraction.

The chain combines TRBV7-8 with TRBJ1-2; weak D call: TRBD1 (6 bases). The sample in question was PBMCs from blood, obtained on the day of vaccination. The sequence came from a man aged 45-60 years who received an inactivated influenza vaccine. This chain's CDR3 is CASSLRDTQPRGYTF. The CDR3 nucleotides are TGTGCCAGCAGCTTACGGGACACCCAACCCCGTGGCTACACCTTC.